This T cell receptor beta chain is from a study of human T cells and chemical hapten exposure. Trimming took 3 bases from V and 1 from J, leaving 13 bases between them. Germline V gene sequence: CDR1 MDHEN, CDR2 SYDVKM. There are 15 residues in the CDR3. Time point here: pre-sensitization, week 0. Treatment noted: therapeutic diphenylcyclopropenone sensitization with weekly scalp DPC. This clonotype was picked up a small number of times. TCRdb passed the RACE reads through MiXCR, listing each CDR3 protein once. The table records tens of thousands of distinct CDR3 sequences, 8% to 10% of them present only once.

The TCR originated in a man in his forties with alopecia areata. Some clones in this sample may be carry-over from other donors' samples. The specimen comprised whole blood, sampled in connection with sensitization to the hapten diphenylcyclopropenone (DPC). The chain employs TRBV28 and TRBJ2-7; possible D gene TRBD2, 5 bases. CDR3 amino acids: CASSFAAGRSYEQYF. Here the CDR3 DNA reads TGTGCCAGCAGTTTTGCCGCGGGCAGGTCCTACGAGCAGTACTTC.